Below, 25 T cell receptor beta chains from the same sample are listed, as sequenced in a study of T-cell reconstitution after alpha-beta-depleted transplantation in children. Unique molecular identifiers were built into the TCRbeta library. TCRdb reanalysed the PCR reads using MiXCR and keeps one entry per CDR3 protein. The sample consists of nearly 400,000 distinct CDR3 sequences, about a fifth of them appearing once. The sequenced sample was PBMCs from the stem cell graft donor, obtained from the stem cell graft. These receptors all stem from a human donor who donated a stem cell graft to a child with acute myeloid leukemia.

CDR3 loop: CASSKSSASHNEQFF. The CDR3 nucleotides are TGTGCCAGTAGTAAATCTAGCGCCTCTCACAATGAGCAGTTCTTC. V and J are TRBV19 and TRBJ2-1; D is possibly TRBD2 (6 bases). CDR1 is LNHDA and CDR2 is SQIVND in the germline V gene (reference sequence). V lost 4 bases and J 5 bases, leaving 15 bases between the germline ends. There are 15 residues in the CDR3.

The chain has TRBV12-3 or TRBV12-4 and TRBJ2-7, with TRBD1 as a possible D gene (6 bases). Trimming shortened V by 3 bases and J by 2 bases, and 17 bases separated the two germline ends. The CDR3 is 16 residues long. CDR3 nucleotides: TGTGCCAGCAGTTTCATTCTACAGGGAGAGCCCTACGAGCAGTACTTC. It codes for CASSFILQGEPYEQYF.

This clonotype occurred a few times. The chain has TRBV10-2 and TRBJ2-3; 15 bases are a match to TRBD2. V was pared by 0 bases and J by 6 bases, with 10 bases of the junction left unmatched. The CDR3 length is 19 residues. CDR1 WSHSY and CDR2 SAAADI come from the germline V gene. CDR3 sequence (DNA): TGCGCCAGCAGTGAGTCGAAGGGGACTAGCGGGAGGACCCGGGATACGCAGTATTTT. Protein product: CASSESKGTSGRTRDTQYF.

This clonotype has ten or more counts. This chain uses TRBV29-1 with TRBJ2-1; the match to TRBD2 covers 10 bases. V gave up 3 bases and J gave up 6 bases; unmatched junction bases: 5. CDR3 length: 14 amino acids. Germline V gene data show CDR1 as SQVTM and CDR2 as ANQGSEA. DNA for the CDR3: TGCAGCGTTGACGGCCTAGCGGGAGTCAATGAGCAGTTCTTC. Translation: CSVDGLAGVNEQFF.

V usage is TRBV29-1 and J usage is TRBJ2-5; D not resolved. V was trimmed by 3 bases and J by 1 base, leaving 9 bases between them. Germline CDR1 reads SQVTM; CDR2 reads ANQGSEA. This CDR3 region has 13 residues. As DNA, the CDR3 is TGCAGCGTTGAGACGGAAGCCCAAGAGACCCAGTACTTC. Its protein product is CSVETEAQETQYF. The full variable domain, completed using reference TRBV29-1 and TRBJ2-5, is SAVISQKPSRDICQRGTSLTIQCQVDSQVTMMFWYRQQPGQSLTLIATANQGSEATYESGFVIDKFPISRPNLTFSTLTVSNMSPEDSSIYLCSVETEAQETQYFGPGTRLLVL.

On this clonotype: No conserved phenylalanine or tryptophan ends this CDR3, so it is likely a read error. The genes are TRBV4-2 and TRBJ1-1; unclear D gene. Germline V gene sequence: CDR1 LGHNA, CDR2 YNFKEQ. V gave up 1 base and J gave up 7 bases, with 13 bases separating them. This CDR3 is built from 14 residues. The CDR3 DNA follows: TGTGCCAGCAGCCAAGGGGCCTCAGCGGTTGAAGCTTTCTCT. Its protein product is CASSQGASAVEAFS.

J is TRBJ2-7 and V is TRBV20-1; D unclear. Per germline, CDR1 DFQATT and CDR2 SNEGSKA (reference sequence). The CDR3 has 18 amino acids. V was clipped by 0 bases and J by 3 bases, with 24 bases between them. CDR3 DNA: TGCAGTGCTAGAGATAGAATAGGGTTTGGAATTTCCATCTACGAGCAGTACTTC. The encoded protein is CSARDRIGFGISIYEQYF.

This clonotype was counted a few times. The chain is built from TRBV7-9 and TRBJ2-5; TRBD2 is a possible D gene (8 bases). Germline values: CDR1 SEHNR, CDR2 FQNEAQ (reference sequence). CDR3 size: 15 residues. Trimming removed 2 bases at V and 8 bases at J, with 18 bases between. The CDR3 loop is CASSLKRDSGGTQYF. The CDR3, as DNA: TGTGCCAGCAGCTTAAAACGGGACAGCGGGGGCACCCAGTACTTC.

V usage is TRBV15 and J usage is TRBJ2-2; D not resolved. CDR1 and CDR2 from the germline V gene are LNHNV and YYDKDF (reference sequence). Trimming took 4 bases from V and 4 from J, leaving 13 bases between them. This CDR3 has 15 amino acids. CDR3 amino acids: CATSNNLGGTGELFF. The DNA for the CDR3 is TGTGCCACCAGCAATAACCTCGGCGGCACCGGGGAGCTGTTTTTT.

Only a few counts were recorded for this clonotype. The chain employs TRBV4-1 and TRBJ2-7; 7 bases line up with TRBD1. Germline lookup yields CDR1 MGHRA and CDR2 YSYEKL. V trimming: 1 base; J trimming: 2 bases; junction bases outside the gene matches: 5. CDR3 size: 15 residues. DNA of the CDR3: TGCGCCAGCAGCCAAGCTGAGACAGGGACCTACGAGCAGTACTTC. Residues: CASSQAETGTYEQYF.

This chain links TRBV11-1 with TRBJ2-1, with 15 bases matching TRBD2. Germline values: CDR1 SGHAT, CDR2 FQDESV (reference sequence). The CDR3 is 20 amino acids. J was trimmed by 8 bases and V by 6 bases; bases with no gene match: 20. CDR3 DNA: TGTGCCAGCAGACTGGTAGGACTAGCGGGAGGGCCTCCTAGGGAGGATGAGCAGTTCTTC. Protein product: CASRLVGLAGGPPREDEQFF.

This clonotype occurred many times. The chain recombines TRBV20-1 with TRBJ2-1; TRBD2 agrees at 8 bases. J lost 8 bases, V lost 5 bases, and 5 bases had no gene match. The length of the CDR3 is 12 residues. CDR1 is DFQATT, CDR2 SNEGSKA, per germline (reference sequence). For the CDR3, the DNA is TGCAGTGCTGGGACTAGTACCGATGAGCAGTTCTTC. This sequence encodes CSAGTSTDEQFF.

The V call is TRBV4-3, the J call TRBJ2-7, with TRBD2 matching 8 bases. CDR3 length: 17 residues. After removal of 4 bases from V and 0 bases from J, the junction contained 11 bases not matched to a gene. Germline lookup yields CDR1 LGHNA and CDR2 YSLEER. CDR3 sequence (DNA): TGCGCCAGCAGCCGACGACTAGCGCCGGGGAGCTCCTACGAGCAGTACTTC. Its translation is CASSRRLAPGSSYEQYF.

This clonotype showed up just a few times. CDR3 in amino acids: CASSLDPGGAGTGELFF. The CDR3 DNA is TGTGCCAGCAGCTTAGATCCGGGGGGCGCAGGGACCGGGGAGCTGTTTTTT. This chain joins TRBV11-3 and TRBJ2-2, with D maybe TRBD2 (7 bases). The V end was cut by 0 bases, the J end by 5 bases, with 16 bases between. The CDR3 loop spans 17 amino acids. Germline CDR1 reads SGHNT; CDR2 reads YENEEA.

This clonotype was detected only a few times. V usage is TRBV11-2 and J usage is TRBJ2-7; D may be TRBD2 (5 bases). Trimming pared 5 bases from V and 3 bases from J, leaving 20 bases between. The CDR3 totals 16 residues. Germline assignment: CDR1 SGHAT and CDR2 FQNNGV. CDR3 coding DNA: TGTGCCAGCAGCCCCCGTTTCGGTGAGGGTAACTACGAGCAGTACTTC. This codes for CASSPRFGEGNYEQYF.

This clonotype was detected ten times or more. This chain joins TRBV29-1 and TRBJ2-5; 9 bases align to TRBD1. V was clipped by 6 bases and J by 1 base; unmatched bases: 6. The length of the CDR3 is 14 residues. Germline loops: CDR1 SQVTM, CDR2 ANQGSEA. As DNA, the CDR3 is TGCAGCGTGTTCCGGGACAGGGCCCAAGAGACCCAGTACTTC. Encoded protein: CSVFRDRAQETQYF.

This chain connects TRBV7-2 to TRBJ2-7; 13 nucleotides align to TRBD2. The V gene end was trimmed by 5 bases and the J gene end by 4 bases; junction bases not matched to a gene: 8. The CDR3 sequence is 16 residues long. Germline assignment: CDR1 SGHTA and CDR2 FQGNSA. CDR3 sequence (DNA): TGTGCCAGCAGCCCCCCCGGGACTAGCGGGGTATACGAGCAGTACTTC. This translates into CASSPPGTSGVYEQYF.

This clonotype occurred once. J is TRBJ2-3 and V is TRBV12-3 or TRBV12-4; 7 bases line up with TRBD2. V trimming: 5 bases; J trimming: 6 bases; junction bases outside the gene matches: 11. The CDR3 consists of 15 residues. CDR3 bases: TGTGCCAGCAGTGGTAGTGGGAGGGCCTCTGATACGCAGTATTTT. This gives the protein CASSGSGRASDTQYF.

At least ten counts were recorded for this clonotype. This CDR3 reads CASSHGLAGGTDTQYF. In nucleotides, the CDR3 is TGTGCCAGCAGCCACGGACTAGCGGGCGGCACAGATACGCAGTATTTT. The chain employs TRBV13 and TRBJ2-3; 11 nucleotides match TRBD2. Germline-derived CDR1 and CDR2 are PRHDT and FYEKMQ (reference sequence). The V and J ends lost 5 bases and 1 base, in that order; junction bases with no gene match: 5. This CDR3 has 16 residues. The whole variable domain, remainder taken from reference TRBV13 and TRBJ2-3, is AAGVIQSPRHLIKEKRETATLKCYPIPRHDTVYWYQQGPGQDPQFLISFYEKMQSDKGSIPDRFSAQQFSDYHSELNMSSLELGDSALYFCASSHGLAGGTDTQYFGPGTRLTVL.

The chain carries TRBV13 and TRBJ2-7; D may match TRBD1 or TRBD2 (5 bases each). This CDR3 has 15 residues. V was clipped by 0 bases and J by 0 bases, with 9 bases between them. Germline loops: CDR1 PRHDT, CDR2 FYEKMQ (reference sequence). The CDR3 coding sequence is TGTGCCAGCAGCTTAGGGGGGGATCTCTCCTACGAGCAGTACTTC. Amino acids: CASSLGGDLSYEQYF.

At least ten counts were recorded for this clonotype. The CDR3 protein is CATSARHQPQHF. CDR3 DNA: TGTGCCACCAGTGCAAGACATCAGCCCCAGCATTTT. The chain carries TRBV24-1 and TRBJ1-5; no reliable D call. V dropped 5 bases and J dropped 5 bases, with 6 bases sitting between them. From germline, CDR1 is KGHDR and CDR2 SFDVKD. The CDR3 is made up of 12 amino acids.

This clonotype was detected a few times. V and J are TRBV7-2 and TRBJ2-4, with 9 bases fitting TRBD1. Germline CDR1 reads SGHTA; CDR2 reads FQGNSA. V lost 4 bases to trimming and J lost 16 bases; unmatched junction nucleotides: 11. The CDR3 sequence is 13 residues long. For the CDR3, the DNA is TGTGCCAGCAGCTCAGGGACAGGGCTTACAAGTTACTTC. Its translation is CASSSGTGLTSYF.

The chain combines TRBV5-8 with TRBJ2-2; 7 bases are shared with TRBD1. Trimming took 4 bases from V and 3 from J; bases not matched to a gene: 9. CDR1 and CDR2 from the germline V gene are SGHTS and YDEGEE. CDR3 length: 16 amino acids. In DNA form, the CDR3 reads TGTGCCAGCAGCCTACTAGACAGGGTTTACACCGGGGAGCTGTTTTTT. Translated: CASSLLDRVYTGELFF. The full variable domain, completed using reference TRBV5-8 and TRBJ2-2, is EAGVTQSPTHLIKTRGQQATLRCSPISGHTSVYWYQQALGLGLQFLLWYDEGEERNRGNFPPRFSGRQFPNYSSELNVNALELEDSALYLCASSLLDRVYTGELFFGEGSRLTVL.

There are a few counts of this clonotype. V gene TRBV20-1 combines with J gene TRBJ2-4; D not resolved. Germline assignment: CDR1 DFQATT and CDR2 SNEGSKA (reference sequence). Trimming pared 0 bases from V and 2 bases from J, leaving 11 bases between. CDR3 length equals 15 residues. In DNA form, the CDR3 reads TGCAGTGCTAGAGATCATCGTTTGTCCAAAAACATTCAGTACTTC. Translated, it gives CSARDHRLSKNIQYF.

The CDR3, as DNA: TGTGCCAGCAGCTTTGACAGCAGCTCTGGGGCCAACGTCCTGACTTTC. Translated, it gives CASSFDSSSGANVLTF. V is TRBV7-3 and J is TRBJ2-6, with a weak D call TRBD1 (5 bases). The CDR3 has 16 amino acids. Germline CDR1 is SGHTA and CDR2 is FQGTGA. V lost 3 bases to trimming and J lost 0 bases, with 9 bases between them. The whole variable domain, filled in from reference TRBV7-3 and TRBJ2-6, reads GAGVSQTPSNKVTEKGKYVELRCDPISGHTALYWYRQSLGQGPEFLIYFQGTGAADDSGLPNDRFFAVRPEGSVSTLKIQRTERGDSAVYLCASSFDSSSGANVLTFGAGSRLTVL.